This TCR beta chain was recovered during a study of lymphopenia after photon versus proton radiotherapy. Whole-study findings and limits: Under photons, naive T cells and diversity fell while effector/memory populations rose.

The CDR3 covers 16 residues. Germline values: CDR1 LNHDA, CDR2 SQIVND (reference sequence). Germline trimming cut 6 bases from V and 0 bases from J; bases unmatched to any gene: 7. The data were produced by immunoSEQ multiplex PCR, yet TCRdb's version contains in-frame clones alone and is incomplete. Altogether about 26,000 clones are present, around 83% being singletons, with the ten largest covering 3% to 4%. The table lists this clone with a count of one. What it binds is unknown. The origin of this receptor is a woman aged 45-60 years with pancreatic cancer. The genes are TRBV19 and TRBJ1-4, with 7 bases that match TRBD1. The material was peripheral blood, obtained from a patient treated with photon-based radiotherapy. The CDR3 is CASRPRGPATNEKLFF. In DNA form, the CDR3 reads TGTGCCAGTAGGCCAAGGGGGCCGGCAACTAATGAAAAACTGTTTTTT.